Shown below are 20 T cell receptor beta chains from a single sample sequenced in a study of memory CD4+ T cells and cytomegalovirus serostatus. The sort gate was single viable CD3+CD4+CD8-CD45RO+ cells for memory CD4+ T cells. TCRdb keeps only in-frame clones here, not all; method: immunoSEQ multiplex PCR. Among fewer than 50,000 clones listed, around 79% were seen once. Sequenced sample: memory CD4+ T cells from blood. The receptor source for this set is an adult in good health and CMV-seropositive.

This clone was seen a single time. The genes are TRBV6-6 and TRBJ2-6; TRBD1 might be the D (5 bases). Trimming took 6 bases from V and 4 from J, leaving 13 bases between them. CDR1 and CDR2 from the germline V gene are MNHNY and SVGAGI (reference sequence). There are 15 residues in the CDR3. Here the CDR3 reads CASSPRESGANVLTF. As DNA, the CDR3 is TGTGCCAGCAGCCCCAGGGAATCCGGGGCCAACGTCCTGACTTTC.

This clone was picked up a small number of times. The CDR3 here is CASSQRTSGNADTQYF. The CDR3 DNA is TGTGCCAGCTCACAACGCACTAGCGGGAATGCAGATACGCAGTATTTT. The J gene is TRBJ2-3, the V gene TRBV18, with 10 bases that match TRBD2. Germline V lookup: CDR1 KGHSH, CDR2 LQKENI. After removal of 4 bases from V and 4 bases from J, the junction contained 8 bases not matched to a gene. The CDR3 runs 16 residues.

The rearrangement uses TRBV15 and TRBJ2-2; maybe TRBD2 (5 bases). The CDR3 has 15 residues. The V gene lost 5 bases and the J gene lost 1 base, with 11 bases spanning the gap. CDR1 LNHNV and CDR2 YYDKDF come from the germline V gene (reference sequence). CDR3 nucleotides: TGTGCCACCAGCGGAACCCGGGGGAACACCGGGGAGCTGTTTTTT. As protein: CATSGTRGNTGELFF. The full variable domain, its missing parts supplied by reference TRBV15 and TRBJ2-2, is DAMVIQNPRYQVTQFGKPVTLSCSQTLNHNVMYWYQQKSSQAPKLLFHYYDKDFNNEADTPDNFQSRRPNTSFCFLDIRSPGLGDTAMYLCATSGTRGNTGELFFGEGSRLTVL.

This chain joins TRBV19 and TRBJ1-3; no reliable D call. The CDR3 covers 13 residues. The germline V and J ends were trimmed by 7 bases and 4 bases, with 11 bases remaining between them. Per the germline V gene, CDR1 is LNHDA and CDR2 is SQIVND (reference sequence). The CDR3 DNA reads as TGTGCCAGTACCATGATGCGGGGAAACACCATATATTTT. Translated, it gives CASTMMRGNTIYF.

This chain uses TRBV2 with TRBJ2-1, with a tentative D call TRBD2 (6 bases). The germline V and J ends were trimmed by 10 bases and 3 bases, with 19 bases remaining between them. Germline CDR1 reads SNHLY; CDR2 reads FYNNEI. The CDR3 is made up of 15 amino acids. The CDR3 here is CATTEGTFIYNEQFF. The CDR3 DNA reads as TGTGCCACCACGGAGGGTACTTTTATCTACAATGAGCAGTTCTTC.

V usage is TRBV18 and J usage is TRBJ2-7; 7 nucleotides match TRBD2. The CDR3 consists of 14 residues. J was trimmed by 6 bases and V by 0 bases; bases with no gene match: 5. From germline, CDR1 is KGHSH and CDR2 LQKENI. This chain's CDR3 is CASSPPGGKGEQYF. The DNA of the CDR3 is TGTGCCAGCTCACCACCGGGGGGGAAGGGCGAGCAGTACTTC.

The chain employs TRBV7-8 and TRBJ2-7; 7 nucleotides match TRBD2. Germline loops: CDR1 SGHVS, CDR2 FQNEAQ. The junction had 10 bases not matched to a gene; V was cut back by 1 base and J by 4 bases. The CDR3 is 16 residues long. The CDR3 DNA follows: TGTGCCAGCAGCTTAGGGGGGTTGGCGGGAGCGTACGAGCAGTACTTC. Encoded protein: CASSLGGLAGAYEQYF.

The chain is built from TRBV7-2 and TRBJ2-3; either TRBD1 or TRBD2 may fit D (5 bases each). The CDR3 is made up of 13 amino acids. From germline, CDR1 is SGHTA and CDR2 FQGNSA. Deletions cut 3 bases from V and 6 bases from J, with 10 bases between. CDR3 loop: CASSFKWGDTQYF. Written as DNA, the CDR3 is TGTGCCAGCAGCTTCAAATGGGGGGATACGCAGTATTTT.

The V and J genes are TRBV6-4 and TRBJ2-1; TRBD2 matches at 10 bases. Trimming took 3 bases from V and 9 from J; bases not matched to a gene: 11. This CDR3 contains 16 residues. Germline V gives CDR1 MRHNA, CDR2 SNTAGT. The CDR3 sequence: CASSDNPAGGRGEQFF. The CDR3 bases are TGTGCCAGCAGTGATAATCCAGCGGGAGGGCGTGGTGAGCAGTTCTTC.

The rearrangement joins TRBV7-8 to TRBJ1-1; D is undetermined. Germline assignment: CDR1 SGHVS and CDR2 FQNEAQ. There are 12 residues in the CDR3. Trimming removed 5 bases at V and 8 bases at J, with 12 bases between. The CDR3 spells CASSLGFYEAFF. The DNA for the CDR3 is TGTGCCAGCAGCCTCGGTTTTTACGAAGCTTTCTTT.

The DNA for the CDR3 is TGTGCCAGTGGAAGCGGGAGGGAGACCGGGGAGCTGTTTTTT. As protein: CASGSGRETGELFF. The chain has TRBV6-6 and TRBJ2-2; 10 nucleotides match TRBD2. The CDR3 spans 14 residues. Germline V CDR1 and CDR2: MNHNY, SVGAGI (reference sequence). After removal of 9 bases from V and 5 bases from J, the junction contained 6 bases not matched to a gene.

The CDR3 bases are TGTGCCAGCAGCGTAGGGCAGGGACTTGAGCCCCAGCATTTT. Translating gives CASSVGQGLEPQHF. V gene TRBV9 combines with J gene TRBJ1-5; a possible D gene is TRBD1 (5 bases). The CDR3 loop spans 14 amino acids. Trimming removed 0 bases from V and 8 bases from J, with 12 bases in between. Looked up from germline, CDR1 is SGDLS and CDR2 is YYNGEE.

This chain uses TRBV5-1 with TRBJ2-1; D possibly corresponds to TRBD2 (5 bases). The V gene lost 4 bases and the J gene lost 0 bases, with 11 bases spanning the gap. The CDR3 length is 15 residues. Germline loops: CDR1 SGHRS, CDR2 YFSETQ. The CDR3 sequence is CASSPSGSSYNEQFF. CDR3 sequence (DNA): TGCGCCAGCAGCCCTAGTGGGAGCTCCTACAATGAGCAGTTCTTC.

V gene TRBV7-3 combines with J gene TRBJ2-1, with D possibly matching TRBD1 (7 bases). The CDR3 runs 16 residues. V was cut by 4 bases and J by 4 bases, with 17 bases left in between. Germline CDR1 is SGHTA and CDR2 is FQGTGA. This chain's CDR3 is CASSSGGGQSYNEQFF. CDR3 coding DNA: TGTGCCAGCAGCTCCGGAGGGGGACAGTCTTACAATGAGCAGTTCTTC.

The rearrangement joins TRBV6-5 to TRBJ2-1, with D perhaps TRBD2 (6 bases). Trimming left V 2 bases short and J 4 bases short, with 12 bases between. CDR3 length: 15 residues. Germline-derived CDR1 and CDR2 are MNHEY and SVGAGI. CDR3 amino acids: CASSYVAGTYNEQFF. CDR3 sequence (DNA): TGTGCCAGCAGTTACGTCGCGGGGACGTACAATGAGCAGTTCTTC.

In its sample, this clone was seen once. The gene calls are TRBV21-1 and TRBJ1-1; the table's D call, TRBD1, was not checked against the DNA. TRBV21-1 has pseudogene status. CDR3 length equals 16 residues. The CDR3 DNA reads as TGTGCCAGCAGCAAAGGAGTAGGGGCCAATAACACTGAAGCTTTCTTT. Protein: CASSKGVGANNTEAFF.

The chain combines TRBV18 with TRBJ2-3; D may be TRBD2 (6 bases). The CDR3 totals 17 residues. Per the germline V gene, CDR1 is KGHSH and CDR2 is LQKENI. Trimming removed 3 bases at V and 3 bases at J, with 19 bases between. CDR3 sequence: CASSPVGGTATTDTQYF. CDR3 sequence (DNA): TGTGCCAGCTCACCGGTGGGCGGGACTGCAACGACAGATACGCAGTATTTT.

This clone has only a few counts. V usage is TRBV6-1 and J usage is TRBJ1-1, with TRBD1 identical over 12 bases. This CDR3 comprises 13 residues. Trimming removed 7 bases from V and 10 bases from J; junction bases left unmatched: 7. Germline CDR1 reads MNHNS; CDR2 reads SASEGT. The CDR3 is CASTLGQGASAFF. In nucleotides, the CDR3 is TGTGCCAGCACCTTGGGACAGGGGGCGTCAGCTTTCTTT.

This CDR3 reads CASSQDLDSYSNQPQHF. CDR3 coding DNA: TGCGCCAGCAGCCAAGATCTGGACAGTTATAGCAATCAGCCCCAGCATTTT. The chain employs TRBV4-1 and TRBJ1-5, with a weak D call TRBD1 (6 bases). V was pared by 0 bases and J by 0 bases, with 12 bases between. The CDR3 is made up of 17 amino acids. Germline values: CDR1 MGHRA, CDR2 YSYEKL.

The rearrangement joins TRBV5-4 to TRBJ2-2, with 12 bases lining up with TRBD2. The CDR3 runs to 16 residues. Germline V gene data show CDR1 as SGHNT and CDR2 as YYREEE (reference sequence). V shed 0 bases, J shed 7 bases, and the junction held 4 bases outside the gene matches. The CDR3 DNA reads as TGTGCCAGCAGCTTGGGACTAGCGGGAGCTGGCGGGGAGCTGTTTTTT. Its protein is CASSLGLAGAGGELFF.